This TCR beta chain came from a study of T cells in Graves' hyperthyroidism and ophthalmopathy. This CDR3 comprises 12 residues. V lost 4 bases to trimming and J lost 8 bases, with 11 bases between them. Germline-derived CDR1 and CDR2 are SGHNT and YENEEA. It was RNA transcripts that yielded the amplified TCR beta CDR3 regions. The study used the HTBI primer set for a first-round RT-PCR of the TCR CDR3. One entry per CDR3 protein, called by TCRdb with MiXCR from the multiplex PCR reads. The repertoire holds roughly 710,000 distinct CDR3 sequences, with over 35% as singletons. Note on this clonotype: Its antigen is currently unknown.

Points from the study as a whole: Within blood appeared most thyroid clonotypes that had expanded above 0.001.

Sample: blood. This chain connects TRBV11-3 to TRBJ1-2, with a tentative D call TRBD1 (5 bases). The receptor was isolated from a woman in her 40s with Graves' hyperthyroidism. In nucleotides, the CDR3 is TGTGCCAGCAGCTCGGGACCAGGAGGCTACACCTTC. It specifies CASSSGPGGYTF.